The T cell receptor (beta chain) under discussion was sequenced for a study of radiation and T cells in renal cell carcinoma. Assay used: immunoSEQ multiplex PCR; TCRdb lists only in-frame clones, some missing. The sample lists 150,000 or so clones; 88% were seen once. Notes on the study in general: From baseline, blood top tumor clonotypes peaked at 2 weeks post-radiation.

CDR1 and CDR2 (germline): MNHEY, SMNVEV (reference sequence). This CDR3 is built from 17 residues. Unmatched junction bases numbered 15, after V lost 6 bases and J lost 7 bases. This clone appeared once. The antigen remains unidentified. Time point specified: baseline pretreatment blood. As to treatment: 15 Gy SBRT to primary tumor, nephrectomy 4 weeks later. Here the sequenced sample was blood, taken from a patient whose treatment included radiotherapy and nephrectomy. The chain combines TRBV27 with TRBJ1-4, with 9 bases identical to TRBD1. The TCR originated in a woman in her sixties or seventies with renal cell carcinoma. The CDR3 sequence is CASSSDSTGGESEKLFF. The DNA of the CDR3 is TGTGCCAGCAGCTCGGATTCTACAGGGGGCGAGAGTGAAAAACTGTTTTTT.